The present entry profiles one TCR beta chain with its context. What it binds is unknown. These donors counted as nominally healthy when sampled, but unrecorded immune exposures were likely. The data were obtained in a study of cytomegalovirus exposure and HLA in healthy donors. General study results and limits: As was reported, the classifier diagnosed cytomegalovirus status with high specificity and sensitivity. It was 150 to 200 TCR beta chains that were listed as cytomegalovirus-associated.

Primers included in the PCR were 60 Vbeta and 13 Jbeta primers. Authors' processing steps: About 12 million of the approximately 80 million unique TCR beta chains counted in a later analysis were shared. Method: immunoSEQ multiplex PCR; TCRdb's copy keeps in-frame clones and lacks some. For V, J and clone size, that table is used; D and trimming come from the DNA. Altogether about 150,000 clones are present, approximately 82% being singletons, with the ten largest covering about 1.5%. The specimen was PBMCs. The clonotype originates from a male donor in good health and CMV-seronegative.

Here the CDR3 reads CASSRPTGGAEPQHF. The CDR3 bases are TGTGCCAGCAGCCGACCCACAGGGGGCGCGGAGCCCCAGCATTTT. V usage is TRBV7-2 and J usage is TRBJ1-5; TRBD1 aligns across 9 bases. This CDR3 comprises 15 residues. Trimming at V came to 5 bases and at J to 8 bases, leaving 10 bases not matched to a gene. Germline loops: CDR1 SGHTA, CDR2 FQGNSA.